This record looks at one T cell receptor (beta chain) sequence and its context. This record belongs to a study of human T cells and chemical hapten exposure. Individual cDNA molecules had unique molecular identifiers attached to them by the library. Authors' methods: TCR counts had a median of about 94,000 per sample and spanned about 20,000 to 750,000. TCRdb fed the reads into MiXCR, producing one record per CDR3 protein. The authors' filters were not applied to this entry. The sample contains roughly 3,700 distinct CDR3 sequences, around 49% of which appear only once. The treatment: therapeutic diphenylcyclopropenone sensitization with weekly scalp DPC. This specimen consisted of whole blood, obtained before DPC sensitization or 2, 6, or about 24 weeks after (not recorded which). This clonotype was sampled from an adult with alopecia areata. Some clones in this sample may be carry-over from other donors' samples. This table probably holds off-target reads from a library built for another chain.

DNA for the CDR3: TGCGCCAGCATTACTAACCGGGCCTGCGGCGGGACCCAGTACTTC. It encodes CASITNRACGGTQYF. The chain is built from TRBV23-1 and TRBJ2-5; D is unclear. TRBV23-1 is reported as an ORF; its role is uncertain. V lost 7 bases, J lost 7 bases, and 22 bases lay in between. This CDR3 region has 15 residues.